This TCR beta chain is from a study of T cell responses to AZD1222 COVID-19 vaccine. Worth noting for this clone: Distinct nucleotide sequences in the sample also encode this CDR3.

The table came from immunoSEQ multiplex PCR; TCRdb's copy has only in-frame clones and leaves some out. The repertoire includes about 270,000 clones, almost 95% of them detected once, and about 0.5% sits in the top ten. CDR1 and CDR2 (germline): MGHDK, SYGVNS. The V and J ends lost 2 bases and 4 bases respectively, with 3 bases between them. This CDR3 region has 11 residues. This sample comprised peripheral blood, obtained 28 days after the second AZD1222 dose. This sequence was found in an adult who received the AZD1222 COVID-19 vaccine. The chain uses TRBV25-1 and TRBJ2-7; no clear D gene. CDR3 in amino acids: CASSEGYEQYF. In nucleotides, the CDR3 is TGTGCCAGCAGTGAAGGTTACGAGCAGTACTTC.